The sequence of this T cell receptor (beta chain) was determined in a study of cytomegalovirus exposure and HLA in healthy donors (TCRdb year 2017). Regarding the complete study: The 650 to 750 repertoires of the first cohort and the 120 validation repertoires were produced on the same platform, according to a later analysis. The aim of the study was to test whether cataloging public T cell receptors could identify signatures of past pathogen exposure. Along with the approximately 700-subject first cohort, a separate validation cohort of over 90 different subjects was used. High-throughput TCR immunosequencing, statistical association of individual TCRs with disease status, and machine learning were combined to predict cytomegalovirus infection status. Here is what the overall study found, with its caveats: It was suggested by the authors that the approach could potentially be generalized to other disease states and immunological phenotypes. In both the original and validation cohorts, the classifier was reported to diagnose cytomegalovirus status with high specificity and sensitivity. Across donors, most TCR sequences were observed very rarely, whereas some public TCRs were present in many individuals. A total of fewer than 200 TCR beta chains were listed by the study as associated with cytomegalovirus. The validation cohort had no HLA typing available for a later analysis, so co-occurrence within that cohort was assessed over all 130 or so repertoires. A few of the identified cytomegalovirus-associated TCR beta chains were confirmed in vitro to be specific for cytomegalovirus antigens. Of the cluster scores, approximately 95% were above 0 in a later analysis, which found that TCRs clustered in the first cohort also tended to co-occur in the approximately 110 validation repertoires.

In the germline V gene, CDR1 corresponds to SGHTA and CDR2 to FQGNSA. Measured from the cysteine to the phenylalanine, the CDR3 is 16 residues long. Only the CDR3 part of the read is kept: 48 bases, read in frame from the first base. The junction shows trimming of 5 bases on V and 15 bases on J, and the gene matches do not reach 13 bases of it. Library generation was performed with the immunoSEQ multiplex PCR assay. Turning to the authors' computational methods: A statistical classification framework was developed to diagnose cytomegalovirus status using the catalog of TCR beta chain sequences. This is the immuneACCESS table as TCRdb keeps it, with only in-frame sequences that have V and J called. A part of the clones is gone; compared with another copy, unresolved V genes explain less than half, and the rest is unexplained. D and trimming come from the DNA, and the V and J calls and clone size come from that table. This sample comprises about 160,000 clones, about 90% of them detected only once. The ten largest make up 5% to 7% of the sample.

Separate from the roughly 650-subject first cohort, the validation cohort of roughly 120 subjects was the group to which the donors belonged. On this clone itself: Its recognized antigen is unknown. The input lacks base qualities; no much larger clone sits a single base away.

The sequence came from a woman aged 25-40 years in good health and CMV-seronegative. Recombination linked TRBV7-2 to TRBJ2-1, with TRBD2 matching 16 junction bases. Sequences were obtained from PBMCs. The DNA reads as follows: TGTGCCAGCAGCCCATCGGCCGGGACTAGCGGGAGGGTACTGTTCTTC. The encoded protein is CASSPSAGTSGRVLFF.